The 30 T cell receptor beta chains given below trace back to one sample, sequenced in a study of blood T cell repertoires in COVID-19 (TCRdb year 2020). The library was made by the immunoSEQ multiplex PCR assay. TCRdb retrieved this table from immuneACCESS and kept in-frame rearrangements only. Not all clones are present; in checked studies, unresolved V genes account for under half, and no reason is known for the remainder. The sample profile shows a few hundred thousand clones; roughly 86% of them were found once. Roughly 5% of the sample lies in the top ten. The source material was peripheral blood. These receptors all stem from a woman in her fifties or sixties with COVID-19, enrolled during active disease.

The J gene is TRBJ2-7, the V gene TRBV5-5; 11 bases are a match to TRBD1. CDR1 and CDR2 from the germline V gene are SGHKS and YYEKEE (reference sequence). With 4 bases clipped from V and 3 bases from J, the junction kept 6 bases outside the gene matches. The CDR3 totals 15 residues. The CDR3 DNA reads TGTGCCAGCAGCGTTACCGGGACAGGGGGCTACGAGCAGTACTTC. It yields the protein CASSVTGTGGYEQYF.

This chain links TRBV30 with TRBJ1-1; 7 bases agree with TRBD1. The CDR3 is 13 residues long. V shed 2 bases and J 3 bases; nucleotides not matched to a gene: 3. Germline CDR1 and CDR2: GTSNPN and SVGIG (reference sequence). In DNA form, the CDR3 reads TGTGCCTGGAGTAGGGACAGCTACACTGAAGCTTTCTTT. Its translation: CAWSRDSYTEAFF.

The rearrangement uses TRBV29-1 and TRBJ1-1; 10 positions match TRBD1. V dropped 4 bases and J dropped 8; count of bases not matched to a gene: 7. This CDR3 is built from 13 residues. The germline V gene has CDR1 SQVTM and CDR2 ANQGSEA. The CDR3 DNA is TGCAGCGTTGGGGGACAGGGGAGGACCGAAGCTTTCTTT. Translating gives CSVGGQGRTEAFF.

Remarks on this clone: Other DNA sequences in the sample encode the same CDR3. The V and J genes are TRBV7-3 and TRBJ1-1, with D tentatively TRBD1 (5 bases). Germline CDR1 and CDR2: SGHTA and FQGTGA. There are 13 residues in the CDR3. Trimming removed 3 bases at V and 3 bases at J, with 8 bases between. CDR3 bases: TGTGCCAGCAGCTTCGGGGGGTACACTGAAGCTTTCTTT. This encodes CASSFGGYTEAFF.

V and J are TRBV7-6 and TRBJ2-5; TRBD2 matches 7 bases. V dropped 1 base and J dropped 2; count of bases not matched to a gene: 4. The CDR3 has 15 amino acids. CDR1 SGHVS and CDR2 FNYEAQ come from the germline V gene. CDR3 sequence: CASSLGGSRQETQYF. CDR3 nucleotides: TGTGCCAGCAGCTTAGGCGGGAGTAGGCAAGAGACCCAGTACTTC.

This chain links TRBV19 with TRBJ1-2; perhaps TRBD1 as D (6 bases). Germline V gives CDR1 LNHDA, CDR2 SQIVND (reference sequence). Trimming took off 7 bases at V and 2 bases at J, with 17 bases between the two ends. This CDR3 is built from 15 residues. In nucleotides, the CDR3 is TGTGCCAGTATCCCTTCCCCTGACAGGAACTATGGCTACACCTTC. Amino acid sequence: CASIPSPDRNYGYTF.

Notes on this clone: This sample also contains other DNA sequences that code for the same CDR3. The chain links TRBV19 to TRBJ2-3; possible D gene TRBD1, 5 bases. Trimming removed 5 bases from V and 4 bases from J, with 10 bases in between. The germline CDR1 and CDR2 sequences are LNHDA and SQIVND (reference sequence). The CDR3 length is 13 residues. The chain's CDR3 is CASSSTGADTQYF. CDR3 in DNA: TGTGCCAGTAGTTCTACAGGTGCAGATACGCAGTATTTT.

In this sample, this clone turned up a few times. CDR3 residues: CATSAARGTNEKLFF. The CDR3 DNA is TGTGCCACCAGTGCCGCCCGGGGTACTAATGAAAAACTGTTTTTT. The chain employs TRBV24-1 and TRBJ1-4; D uncertain. Trimming took 5 bases from V and 2 from J, leaving 11 bases between them. Germline V CDR1 and CDR2: KGHDR, SFDVKD. The CDR3 length is 15 residues.

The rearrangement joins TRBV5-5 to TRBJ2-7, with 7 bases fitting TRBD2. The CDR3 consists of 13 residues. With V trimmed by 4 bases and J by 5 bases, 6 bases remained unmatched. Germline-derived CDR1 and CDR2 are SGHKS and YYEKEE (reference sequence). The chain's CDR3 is CASSGREFHEQYF. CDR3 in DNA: TGTGCCAGCAGCGGGAGGGAGTTCCACGAGCAGTACTTC. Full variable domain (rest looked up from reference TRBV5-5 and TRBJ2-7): DAGVTQSPTHLIKTRGQQVTLRCSPISGHKSVSWYQQVLGQGPQFIFQYYEKEERGRGNFPDRFSARQFPNYSSELNVNALLLGDSALYLCASSGREFHEQYFGPGTRLTVT.

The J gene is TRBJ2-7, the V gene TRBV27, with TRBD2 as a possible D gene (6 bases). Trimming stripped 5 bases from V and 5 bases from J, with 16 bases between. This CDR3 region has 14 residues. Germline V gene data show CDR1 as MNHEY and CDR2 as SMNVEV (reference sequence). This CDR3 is CASSPWGVRHEQYF. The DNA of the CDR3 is TGTGCCAGCAGTCCCTGGGGGGTGCGGCACGAGCAGTACTTC.

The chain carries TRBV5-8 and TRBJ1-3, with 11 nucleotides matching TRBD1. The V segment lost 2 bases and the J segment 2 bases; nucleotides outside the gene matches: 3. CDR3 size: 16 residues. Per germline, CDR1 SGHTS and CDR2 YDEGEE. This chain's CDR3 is CASSFAGQGAGNTIYF. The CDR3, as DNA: TGTGCCAGCAGCTTCGCGGGACAGGGGGCTGGAAACACCATATATTTT.

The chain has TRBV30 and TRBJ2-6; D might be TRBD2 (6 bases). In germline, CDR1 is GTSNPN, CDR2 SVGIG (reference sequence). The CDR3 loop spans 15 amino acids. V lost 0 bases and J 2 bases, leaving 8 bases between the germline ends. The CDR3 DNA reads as TGTGCCTGGAGTGTTTGGGGGGCTGGGGCCAACGTCCTGACTTTC. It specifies CAWSVWGAGANVLTF.

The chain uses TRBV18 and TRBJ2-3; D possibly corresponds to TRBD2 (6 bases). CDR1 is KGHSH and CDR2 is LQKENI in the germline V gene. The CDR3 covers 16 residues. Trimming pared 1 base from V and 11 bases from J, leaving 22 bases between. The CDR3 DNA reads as TGTGCCAGCTCACCACGGCCGCAGGCGGCGTTGGGGGGGCAGTATTTT. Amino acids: CASSPRPQAALGGQYF.

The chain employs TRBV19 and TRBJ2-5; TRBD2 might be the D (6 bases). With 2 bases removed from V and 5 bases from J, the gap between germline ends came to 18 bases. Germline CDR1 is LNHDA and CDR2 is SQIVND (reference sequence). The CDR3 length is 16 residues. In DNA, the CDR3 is TGTGCCAGTAGTATAAGTGGGAACAGCGGGTGGGAGACCCAGTACTTC. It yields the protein CASSISGNSGWETQYF. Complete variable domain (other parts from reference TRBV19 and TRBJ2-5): DGGITQSPKYLFRKEGQNVTLSCEQNLNHDAMYWYRQDPGQGLRLIYYSQIVNDFQKGDIAEGYSVSREKKESFPLTVTSAQKNPTAFYLCASSISGNSGWETQYFGPGTRLLVL.

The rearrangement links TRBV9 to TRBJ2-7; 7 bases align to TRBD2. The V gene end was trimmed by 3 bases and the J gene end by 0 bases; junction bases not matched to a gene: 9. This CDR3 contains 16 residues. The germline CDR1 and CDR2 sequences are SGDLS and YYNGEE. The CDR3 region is CASSASESGNSYEQYF. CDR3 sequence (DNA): TGTGCCAGCAGCGCTTCCGAGAGCGGGAACTCCTACGAGCAGTACTTC. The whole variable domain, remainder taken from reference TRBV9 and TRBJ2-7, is DSGVTQTPKHLITATGQRVTLRCSPRSGDLSVYWYQQSLDQGLQFLIQYYNGEERAKGNILERFSAQQFPDLHSELNLSSLELGDSALYFCASSASESGNSYEQYFGPGTRLTVT.

The CDR3 nucleotides are TGTGCCAGCAGCTCGGACGGCTTCTGGAGGGGCACCATATATTTT. Translation: CASSSDGFWRGTIYF. V is TRBV5-5 and J is TRBJ1-3, with D possibly matching TRBD1 (5 bases). Trimming shortened V by 3 bases and J by 9 bases, and 19 bases separated the two germline ends. Germline values: CDR1 SGHKS, CDR2 YYEKEE (reference sequence). CDR3 length equals 15 residues.

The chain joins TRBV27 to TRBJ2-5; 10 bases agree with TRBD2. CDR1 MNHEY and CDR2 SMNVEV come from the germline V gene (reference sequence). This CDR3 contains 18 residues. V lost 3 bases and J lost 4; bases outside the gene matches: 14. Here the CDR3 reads CASSFRSGLAGDRETQYF. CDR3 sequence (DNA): TGTGCCAGCAGTTTTCGCTCCGGGCTAGCGGGAGATAGAGAGACCCAGTACTTC.

Here the CDR3 reads CASSLEWTRGGYTF. The DNA of the CDR3 is TGTGCCAGCAGCTTAGAATGGACACGCGGTGGCTACACCTTC. J is TRBJ1-2 and V is TRBV7-9, with TRBD1 as a possible D gene (5 bases). Deletions cut 1 base from V and 7 bases from J, with 13 bases between. The CDR3 extends over 14 amino acids. In germline, CDR1 is SEHNR, CDR2 FQNEAQ (reference sequence).

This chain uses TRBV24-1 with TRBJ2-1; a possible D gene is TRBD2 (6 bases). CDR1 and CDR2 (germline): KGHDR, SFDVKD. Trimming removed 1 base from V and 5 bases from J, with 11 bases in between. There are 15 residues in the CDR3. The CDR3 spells CATSDFVSGNNEQFF. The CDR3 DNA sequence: TGTGCCACCAGTGATTTCGTTAGCGGTAACAATGAGCAGTTCTTC.

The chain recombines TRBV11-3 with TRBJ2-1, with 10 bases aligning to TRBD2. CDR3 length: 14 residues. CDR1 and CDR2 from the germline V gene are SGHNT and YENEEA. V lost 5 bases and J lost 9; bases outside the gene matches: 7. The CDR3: CASSLAGVRSEQFF. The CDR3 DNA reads TGTGCCAGCAGCCTAGCGGGAGTCCGCAGTGAGCAGTTCTTC.

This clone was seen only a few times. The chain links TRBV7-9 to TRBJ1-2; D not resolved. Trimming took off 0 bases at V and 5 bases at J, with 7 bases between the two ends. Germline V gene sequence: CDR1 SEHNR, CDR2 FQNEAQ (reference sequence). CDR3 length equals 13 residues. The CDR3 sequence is CASSLAAAYGYTF. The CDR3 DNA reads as TGTGCCAGCAGCTTAGCGGCAGCGTATGGCTACACCTTC.

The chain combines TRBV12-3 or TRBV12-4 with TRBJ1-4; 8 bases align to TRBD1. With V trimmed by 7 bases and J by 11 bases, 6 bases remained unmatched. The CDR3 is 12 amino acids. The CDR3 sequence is CASNDQGAKLFF. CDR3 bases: TGTGCCAGCAACGATCAGGGGGCGAAACTGTTTTTT.

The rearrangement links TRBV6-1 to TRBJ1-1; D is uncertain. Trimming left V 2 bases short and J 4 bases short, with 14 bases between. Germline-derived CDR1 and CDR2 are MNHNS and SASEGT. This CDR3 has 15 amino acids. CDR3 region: CASSELGGSVTEAFF. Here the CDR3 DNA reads TGTGCCAGCAGTGAACTCGGCGGTTCGGTCACTGAAGCTTTCTTT.

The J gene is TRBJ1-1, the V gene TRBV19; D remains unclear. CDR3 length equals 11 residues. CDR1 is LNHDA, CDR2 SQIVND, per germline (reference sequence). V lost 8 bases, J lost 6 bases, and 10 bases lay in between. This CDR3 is CASRGLPEAFF. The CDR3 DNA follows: TGTGCCAGTCGAGGTTTACCTGAAGCTTTCTTT.

In nucleotides, the CDR3 is TGCGCCAGCAGCCGAGAGATGAGCTCCTATAATTCACCCCTCCACTTT. It encodes CASSREMSSYNSPLHF. This chain uses TRBV4-1 with TRBJ1-6; D gene uncertain. Trimming shortened V by 4 bases and J by 0 bases, and 10 bases separated the two germline ends. CDR1 is MGHRA, CDR2 YSYEKL, per germline. CDR3 length equals 16 residues.

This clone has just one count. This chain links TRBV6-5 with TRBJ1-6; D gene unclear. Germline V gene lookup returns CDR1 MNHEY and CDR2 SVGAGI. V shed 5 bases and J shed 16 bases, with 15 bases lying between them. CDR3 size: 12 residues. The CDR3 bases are TGTGCCAGCAGTCCAATCGGGAGCCCTCTCCACTTT. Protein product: CASSPIGSPLHF.

CDR3 bases: TGTGCCACCAGCAGAGAGACAGGGGCGAACACCGGGGAGCTGTTTTTT. Protein sequence: CATSRETGANTGELFF. The chain employs TRBV15 and TRBJ2-2; TRBD1 aligns across 8 bases. J gave up 0 bases and V 0 bases, and 0 bases lay outside the gene matches. In germline, CDR1 is LNHNV, CDR2 YYDKDF (reference sequence). The CDR3 extends over 16 amino acids. Variable domain in full (rest from reference TRBV15 and TRBJ2-2): DAMVIQNPRYQVTQFGKPVTLSCSQTLNHNVMYWYQQKSSQAPKLLFHYYDKDFNNEADTPDNFQSRRPNTSFCFLDIRSPGLGDTAMYLCATSRETGANTGELFFGEGSRLTVL.

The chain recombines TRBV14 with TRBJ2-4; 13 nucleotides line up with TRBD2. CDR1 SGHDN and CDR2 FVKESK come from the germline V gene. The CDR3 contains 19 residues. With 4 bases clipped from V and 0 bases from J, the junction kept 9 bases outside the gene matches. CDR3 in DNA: TGTGCCAGCAGCCCGGGACTAGCGGGACTCGCTTTAGCCAAAAACATTCAGTACTTC. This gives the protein CASSPGLAGLALAKNIQYF.

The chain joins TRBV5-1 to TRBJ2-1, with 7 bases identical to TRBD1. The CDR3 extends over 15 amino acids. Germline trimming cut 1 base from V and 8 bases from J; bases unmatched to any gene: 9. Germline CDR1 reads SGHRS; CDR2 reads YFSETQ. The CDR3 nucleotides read TGCGCCAGCAGCTTGAATACAGGGGAACATCATGAGCAGTTCTTC. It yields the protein CASSLNTGEHHEQFF.

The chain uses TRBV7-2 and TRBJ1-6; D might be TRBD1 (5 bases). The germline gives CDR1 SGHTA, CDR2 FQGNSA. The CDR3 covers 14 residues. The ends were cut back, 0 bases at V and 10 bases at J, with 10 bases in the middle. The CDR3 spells CASSLAQRGSPLHF. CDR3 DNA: TGTGCCAGCAGCTTAGCTCAACGGGGGTCACCCCTCCACTTT.